This T cell receptor beta chain was observed in a study of CD8+ T cells in alopecia areata. Study-wide context: In an open-label trial, patients got 5 to 10 mg tofacitinib twice daily. Findings and limits, study-wide: Among the top 100, expanded CD8+ clones were significantly decreased by tofacitinib, as was scalp clonality. More clonal than normal scalp was lesional scalp, particularly alopecia totalis/universalis.

Sequencing used cDNA as its template, made by extracting RNA and reverse transcribing it. Only in-frame clones appear in the TCRdb table, and some are missing; sequencing was by immunoSEQ multiplex PCR. The data hold about 210,000 clones, with around two fifths observed a single time. As to this clone: The target antigen is unknown.

Treatment here: oral pan-JAK inhibitor, 5-10 mg twice daily. Germline CDR1 and CDR2: SGDLS and YYNGEE. The CDR3 totals 17 residues. V lost 4 bases, J lost 0 bases, and 17 bases lay in between. This TCR was recovered from a human donor with alopecia areata. The source was CD4+ T cells sorted from blood, collected at week 34, from a patient treated with tofacitinib. This rearrangement joins TRBV9 to TRBJ2-1, with D possibly being TRBD2 (6 bases). CDR3 coding DNA: TGTGCCAGCAGCCCTTCGTCCGGGACTGACTCCTACAATGAGCAGTTCTTC. Its translation is CASSPSSGTDSYNEQFF.